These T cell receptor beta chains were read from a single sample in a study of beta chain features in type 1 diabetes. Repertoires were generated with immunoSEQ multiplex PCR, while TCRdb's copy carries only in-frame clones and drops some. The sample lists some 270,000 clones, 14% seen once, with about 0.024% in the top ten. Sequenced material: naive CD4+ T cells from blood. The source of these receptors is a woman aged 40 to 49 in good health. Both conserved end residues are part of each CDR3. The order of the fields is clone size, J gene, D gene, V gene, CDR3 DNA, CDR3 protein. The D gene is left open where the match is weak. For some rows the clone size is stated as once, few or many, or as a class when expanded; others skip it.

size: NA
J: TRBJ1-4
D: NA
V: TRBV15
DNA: TGTGCCACCAGCAGACCCCCGACACCCAGAGTGTTTTTT
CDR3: CATSRPPTPRVFF

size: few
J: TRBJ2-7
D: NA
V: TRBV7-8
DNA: TGTGCCAGCAGCTTGAGCTGGAGTGACGAGCAGTACTTC
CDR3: CASSLSWSDEQYF

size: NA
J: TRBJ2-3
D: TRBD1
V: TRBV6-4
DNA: TGTGCCAGCAGTGAACTCGGGACAGGGGGTACGCAGTATTTT
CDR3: CASSELGTGGTQYF

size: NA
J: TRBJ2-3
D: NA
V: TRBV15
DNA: TGTGCCACCAGCCGAGGAGCGGGCCTCACAGATACGCAGTATTTT
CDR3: CATSRGAGLTDTQYF

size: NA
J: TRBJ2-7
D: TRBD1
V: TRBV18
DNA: TGTGCCAGCTCACCGGGGACAGCGACCTACGAGCAGTACTTC
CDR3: CASSPGTATYEQYF

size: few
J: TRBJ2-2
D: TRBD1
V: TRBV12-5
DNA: TGTGCTAGTGGCCCTCCTCCGGGACAGGGGTACGGGGAGCTGTTTTTT
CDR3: CASGPPPGQGYGELFF

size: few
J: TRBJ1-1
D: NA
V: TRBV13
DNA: TGTGCCAGCAGCCCTAAGGCCTGGGGGCAGGAAGACACTGAAGCTTTCTTT
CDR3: CASSPKAWGQEDTEAFF

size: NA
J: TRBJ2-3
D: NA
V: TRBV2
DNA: TGTGCCACTCTAAGGGCGCGGCAGGGGTCGGGCACAGATACGCAGTATTTT
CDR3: CATLRARQGSGTDTQYF

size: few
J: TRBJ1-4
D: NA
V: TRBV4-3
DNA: TGCGCCAGCAGCCCTCGAAACTTCAGGGCTACTAATGAAAAACTGTTTTTT
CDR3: CASSPRNFRATNEKLFF

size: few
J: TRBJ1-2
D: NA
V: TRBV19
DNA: TGTGCCAGTACCAGAGGACTTAACTCGGATTCCGAGGGCTACACCTTC
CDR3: CASTRGLNSDSEGYTF

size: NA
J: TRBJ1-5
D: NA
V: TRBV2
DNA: TGTGCCAGCAGTGAGGGGGGGGCGGGTCAGCCCCAGCATTTT
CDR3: CASSEGGAGQPQHF

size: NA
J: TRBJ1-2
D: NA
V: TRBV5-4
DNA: TGTGCCAGCAGCCCCGGGTCAGGGAGGGAGAACTATGGCTACACCTTC
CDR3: CASSPGSGRENYGYTF

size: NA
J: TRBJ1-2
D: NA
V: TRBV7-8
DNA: TGTGCCAGCAGCTCCTTACGGACATCTAACTATGGCTACACCTTC
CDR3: CASSSLRTSNYGYTF

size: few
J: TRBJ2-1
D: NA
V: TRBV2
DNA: TGTGCCAGCAGTGAATTGGACAGCTCCTACAATGAGCAGTTCTTC
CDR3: CASSELDSSYNEQFF

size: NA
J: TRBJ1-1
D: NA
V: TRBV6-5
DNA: TGTGCCAGCAGTTACGGGGGGGGGAACACTGAAGCTTTCTTT
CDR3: CASSYGGGNTEAFF

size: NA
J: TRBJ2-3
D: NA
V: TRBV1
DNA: TGCACCAGCAGCCACGCCACTAGCGGGGGGGCCCCACGCCGGGATACGCAGTATTTT
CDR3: CTSSHATSGGAPRRDTQYF

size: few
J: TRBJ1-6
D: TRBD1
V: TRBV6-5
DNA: TGTGCCAGCAGTTACTCAGGACAGGGGGCACCCCTCCACTTT
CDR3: CASSYSGQGAPLHF

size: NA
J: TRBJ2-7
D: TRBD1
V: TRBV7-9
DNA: TGCGCCAGCAGCCAATCCGTGGGACAGTCTCGCGAGCAGTACTTC
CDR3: CASSQSVGQSREQYF

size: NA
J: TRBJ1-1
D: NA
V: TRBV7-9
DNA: TGTGCCAGCAGCCTTACAGAATACACTGAAGCTTTCTTT
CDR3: CASSLTEYTEAFF

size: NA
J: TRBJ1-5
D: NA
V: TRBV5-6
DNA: TGTGCCAGCAGCTTCCGGAATCAGCCCCAGCATTTT
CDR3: CASSFRNQPQHF

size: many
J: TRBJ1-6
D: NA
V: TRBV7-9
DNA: TGTGCCAGCAGCTTATGGGGCAATTCACCCCTCCACTTT
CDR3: CASSLWGNSPLHF

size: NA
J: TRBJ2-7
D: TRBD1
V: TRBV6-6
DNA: TGTGCCAGCAGTTACCCGGACAGGCCGTACGAGCAGTACTTC
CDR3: CASSYPDRPYEQYF

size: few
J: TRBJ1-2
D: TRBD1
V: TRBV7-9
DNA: TGTGCCAGCAGCTCAGGACAGGGCAGTGGCTATGGCTACACCTTC
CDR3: CASSSGQGSGYGYTF

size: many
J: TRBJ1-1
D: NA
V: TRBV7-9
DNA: TGTGCCAGCAGCTTGACGCAGGGAGCTTTCTTT
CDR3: CASSLTQGAFF